The 25 T cell receptor beta chains listed next were all sequenced from one sample in a study of T-cell reconstitution after alpha-beta-depleted transplantation in children. Unique molecular identifiers tagged the TCRbeta library. Using its own MiXCR run on the PCR reads, TCRdb lists one record per CDR3 protein. The sample lists hundreds of thousands of distinct CDR3 sequences, approximately 17% occurring once. Sample: PBMCs from the stem cell graft donor, taken from the stem cell graft. The receptors shown here come from a human donor who donated a stem cell graft to a child with acute myeloid leukemia.

This clonotype has at least ten counts. V gene TRBV20-1 combines with J gene TRBJ2-3; the D call may be TRBD1 or TRBD2 (5 bases each). Germline CDR1 is DFQATT and CDR2 is SNEGSKA (reference sequence). The CDR3 covers 12 residues. Trimming pared 3 bases from V and 5 bases from J, leaving 9 bases between. The CDR3 DNA follows: TGCAGTGCTAGCGGGGCGGTAGATACGCAGTATTTT. Amino acids: CSASGAVDTQYF.

This clonotype showed up just a few times. The V and J genes are TRBV4-3 and TRBJ2-7; no reliable D call. The CDR3 has 15 amino acids. V gave up 1 base and J gave up 0 bases, with 10 bases separating them. CDR1 is LGHNA, CDR2 YSLEER, per germline. The CDR3: CASSQGRGASYEQYF. CDR3 sequence (DNA): TGCGCCAGCAGCCAAGGACGAGGAGCCTCCTACGAGCAGTACTTC.

As for this clonotype: Possible read error: a much larger clone is one base away. The rearrangement joins TRBV6-5 to TRBJ1-1; TRBD1 agrees at 7 bases. CDR1 is MNHEY and CDR2 is SVGAGI in the germline V gene. There are 15 residues in the CDR3. Here the CDR3 DNA reads TGTGCCAGCAGTTACTCCCAGACAGGGATCACTGAAGCTTACTTT. It encodes CASSYSQTGITEAYF.

The chain uses TRBV7-2 and TRBJ2-5; D may be TRBD2 (6 bases). The germline gives CDR1 SGHTA, CDR2 FQGNSA. V was cut by 6 bases and J by 3 bases, with 14 bases left in between. The CDR3 is 14 amino acids. The CDR3 DNA sequence: TGTGCCAGCAGGTCTAGACTAGATAAAGAGACCCAGTACTTC. It encodes CASRSRLDKETQYF.

Ten or more counts support this clonotype. The chain employs TRBV20-1 and TRBJ2-7, with 7 positions matching TRBD2. J gave up 1 base and V 0 bases, and 6 bases lay outside the gene matches. This CDR3 has 15 residues. Germline values: CDR1 DFQATT, CDR2 SNEGSKA (reference sequence). CDR3 amino acids: CSARDKLAESYEQYF. CDR3 sequence (DNA): TGCAGTGCTAGAGATAAGCTAGCGGAGTCCTACGAGCAGTACTTC.

The gene calls are TRBV28 and TRBJ1-3; D call uncertain. Trimming took 5 bases from V and 0 from J, leaving 8 bases between them. This CDR3 contains 14 residues. Germline values: CDR1 MDHEN, CDR2 SYDVKM. In DNA, the CDR3 is TGTGCCAGCAGTCCCCCGGGCTCTGGAAACACCATATATTTT. This translates into CASSPPGSGNTIYF.

The rearrangement links TRBV5-1 to TRBJ2-1, with a possible D match to TRBD2 (7 bases). CDR3 length: 18 amino acids. Trimming pared 0 bases from V and 4 bases from J, leaving 20 bases between. Germline assignment: CDR1 SGHRS and CDR2 YFSETQ. The CDR3 DNA sequence: TGCGCCAGCAGCTTGGCCTCGTATACAGGGACTAAGTACAATGAGCAGTTCTTC. The encoded protein is CASSLASYTGTKYNEQFF.

This clonotype was seen a handful of times. The chain carries TRBV21-1 and TRBJ1-2. TRBV21-1 is reported as a pseudogene. This CDR3 region has 11 residues. DNA of the CDR3: TGTGCCAGCATAACTCTCCGGCGGCTAACCTTC. This sequence encodes CASITLRRLTF.

The genes are TRBV28 and TRBJ1-1, with D uncertain. Trimming took off 10 bases at V and 0 bases at J, with 6 bases between the two ends. The V gene's germline CDR1 is MDHEN and CDR2 SYDVKM. The CDR3 loop spans 11 amino acids. In DNA, the CDR3 is TGTGCCACCCTGTTGAACACTGAAGCTTTCTTT. Amino acids: CATLLNTEAFF.

This clonotype was seen many times. This chain connects TRBV29-1 to TRBJ1-5; D not certain. Trimming removed 4 bases at V and 5 bases at J, with 9 bases between. The CDR3 totals 12 residues. Germline values: CDR1 SQVTM, CDR2 ANQGSEA. This chain's CDR3 is CSVGQVDQPQHF. CDR3 DNA sequence: TGCAGCGTTGGGCAGGTCGATCAGCCCCAGCATTTT. The full variable domain, completed using reference TRBV29-1 and TRBJ1-5, is SAVISQKPSRDICQRGTSLTIQCQVDSQVTMMFWYRQQPGQSLTLIATANQGSEATYESGFVIDKFPISRPNLTFSTLTVSNMSPEDSSIYLCSVGQVDQPQHFGDGTRLSIL.

The chain has TRBV3-1 and TRBJ2-4; 7 bases line up with TRBD2. There are 18 residues in the CDR3. V dropped 11 bases and J dropped 0; count of bases not matched to a gene: 19. CDR1 is LGHDT, CDR2 YNNKEL, per germline (reference sequence). This CDR3 reads CACCQERSGGRAKNIQYF. CDR3 bases: TGTGCCTGCTGCCAAGAAAGGTCGGGGGGAAGAGCCAAAAACATTCAGTACTTC.

This clonotype has ten or more counts. The chain recombines TRBV10-3 with TRBJ2-5; 9 positions agree with TRBD1. V trimming: 6 bases; J trimming: 2 bases; junction bases outside the gene matches: 4. The CDR3 spans 14 residues. CDR1 and CDR2 from the germline V gene are ENHRY and SYGVKD. The CDR3 reads CAISSTGGQETQYF. The CDR3 DNA sequence: TGTGCCATCAGCTCGACAGGGGGTCAAGAGACCCAGTACTTC.

This clonotype has only a few counts. The V and J genes are TRBV30 and TRBJ1-6; no clear D. Trimming removed 3 bases at V and 7 bases at J, with 10 bases between. The CDR3 contains 13 residues. The germline gives CDR1 GTSNPN, CDR2 SVGIG (reference sequence). The DNA for the CDR3 is TGTGCCTGGAGAGGAACACAAAATTCACCCCTCCACTTT. The encoded protein is CAWRGTQNSPLHF.

The chain links TRBV4-3 to TRBJ2-7; 7 bases match TRBD2. Germline V gives CDR1 LGHNA, CDR2 YSLEER. Losses at the gene ends were 6 bases for V and 1 base for J; bases not matched to a gene: 9. The CDR3 spans 15 residues. The CDR3 bases are TGCGCCAGCAGTCCCCTTTGGGGGGGATCCTACGAGCAGTACTTC. The encoded protein is CASSPLWGGSYEQYF.

This clonotype appeared many times. The gene calls are TRBV6-4 and TRBJ2-2; D is uncertain. The CDR3 has 12 residues. V lost 2 bases and J 6 bases, leaving 4 bases between the germline ends. Germline CDR1 is MRHNA and CDR2 is SNTAGT. Here the CDR3 reads CASSDRSGELFF. The CDR3 coding sequence is TGTGCCAGCAGTGACAGGTCCGGGGAGCTGTTTTTT.

The chain is built from TRBV7-2 and TRBJ2-1; D not certain. Germline CDR1 and CDR2: SGHTA and FQGNSA. The V end was cut by 6 bases, the J end by 8 bases, with 26 bases between. The CDR3 length is 17 residues. For the CDR3, the DNA is TGTGCCAGCAGGTTTACTTCAAGGGTCCTTGCTGAGGATGAGCAGTTCTTC. Amino acids: CASRFTSRVLAEDEQFF.

The table lists this clonotype with a few counts. Here the CDR3 reads CASSLAGRDHEQYV. CDR3 bases: TGTGCCAGCAGCTTGGCCGGCAGGGACCACGAGCAGTACGTC. The V gene is TRBV5-6, the J gene TRBJ2-7; D is possibly TRBD1 or TRBD2 (5 bases each). The CDR3 length is 14 residues. Germline V gene sequence: CDR1 SGHDT, CDR2 YYEEEE. The V end lost 0 bases, the J end lost 5 bases, and 12 bases lay between the germline ends.

This clonotype was observed at least ten times. V gene TRBV4-2 combines with J gene TRBJ1-5; no reliable D call. Germline CDR1 LGHNA, CDR2 YNFKEQ. With 1 base removed from V and 1 base from J, the gap between germline ends came to 11 bases. The CDR3 is made up of 16 amino acids. The CDR3 loop reads CASSQGLGVSNQPQHF. In nucleotides, the CDR3 is TGTGCCAGCAGCCAAGGCCTCGGGGTCAGCAATCAGCCCCAGCATTTT.

The chain carries TRBV20-1 and TRBJ2-3; possibly TRBD2 for D (6 bases). With 0 bases removed from V and 4 bases from J, the gap between germline ends came to 23 bases. The CDR3 runs to 18 residues. CDR1 and CDR2 (germline): DFQATT, SNEGSKA (reference sequence). DNA for the CDR3: TGCAGTGCTAGAGATGCCCTCTCGACTAGTAGGAGGGCAGATACGCAGTATTTT. As protein: CSARDALSTSRRADTQYF.

A word on this clonotype: This may be a read error, as it is one base from a much larger clone. The chain employs TRBV20-1 and TRBJ1-5; TRBD1 agrees at 8 bases. V shed 0 bases and J 4 bases; nucleotides not matched to a gene: 5. CDR1 is DFQATT, CDR2 SNEGSKA, per germline (reference sequence). The CDR3 loop spans 15 amino acids. This CDR3 reads CSAREPGQANQPQHF. The CDR3 DNA sequence: TGCAGTGCTAGAGAGCCGGGACAGGCGAATCAGCCCCAGCATTTT.

This clonotype was counted a few times. The chain has TRBV7-2 and TRBJ2-1; 7 nucleotides line up with TRBD1. CDR3 size: 13 residues. CDR1 is SGHTA and CDR2 is FQGNSA in the germline V gene. V shed 3 bases, J shed 5 bases, and the junction held 1 base outside the gene matches. The CDR3 here is CASSFGTDNEQFF. Written as DNA, the CDR3 is TGTGCCAGCAGCTTTGGGACAGACAATGAGCAGTTCTTC.

This sequence joins TRBV20-1 and TRBJ2-5; a weak D match, TRBD2 (5 bases). The CDR3 covers 15 residues. V lost 5 bases, J lost 7 bases, and 23 bases lay in between. The germline V gene encodes CDR1 DFQATT and CDR2 SNEGSKA (reference sequence). DNA of the CDR3: TGCAGTGCTCCTTCGACTACCCCAGTAGGTGGGACCCAGTACTTC. Protein product: CSAPSTTPVGGTQYF.

This rearrangement joins TRBV18 to TRBJ2-7, with D possibly matching TRBD1 (5 bases). Between the trimmed V and J ends, which lost 5 bases and 6 bases, there was a span of 11 bases. The CDR3 extends over 12 amino acids. Germline V CDR1 and CDR2: KGHSH, LQKENI. Here the CDR3 DNA reads TGTGCCAGCTCAATTACAGGTAGCGAGCAGTACTTC. Translated, it gives CASSITGSEQYF.

This clonotype appeared many times. The chain combines TRBV6-1 with TRBJ2-1; D is perhaps TRBD2 (5 bases). The CDR3 is 13 amino acids. V dropped 5 bases and J dropped 6 bases, with 11 bases sitting between them. Germline V gene data show CDR1 as MNHNS and CDR2 as SASEGT. The CDR3 DNA sequence: TGTGCCAGCAGTAGGTCGGGGTTCAATGAGCAGTTCTTC. It codes for CASSRSGFNEQFF.

The chain joins TRBV6-5 to TRBJ2-3, with D possibly being TRBD2 (7 bases). CDR1 is MNHEY and CDR2 is SVGAGI in the germline V gene. This CDR3 comprises 14 residues. V was shortened by 4 bases and J by 7 bases, with 15 bases between the two germline ends. The CDR3 sequence is CASSFTGGRHTQYF. CDR3 bases: TGTGCCAGCAGTTTCACCGGGGGGCGACATACGCAGTATTTT.